This TCR beta chain was recorded in a study of spatial heterogeneity in lung cancer. At the level of the study: Sequencing consistently turned up more beta-chain sequences than alpha-chain sequences. The mean occurrence of each unique TCR and UMI combination in raw reads exceeded 8.5.

Sample share makes this clonotype medium-sized. The library protocol tagged each TCR cDNA with a unique molecular identifier. TCRdb processed the 5' RACE reads anew with MiXCR; each CDR3 protein has one entry. The sample shows 48,000 or so distinct CDR3 sequences, roughly 5% of them seen only once. Documented time point: sample taken at primary tumor resection. Frozen PBMC, nontumor lung or tumor provided whole RNA, which was sequenced unsorted. The donors comprised 70 to 85 untreated early-stage non-small cell lung cancer patients. The TCR sequence derives from a male donor with early-stage non-small cell lung cancer. The sequences come from PBMCs, collected at surgery.

CDR3 in DNA: TGCGCCAGCAGCTCACTAGCGGGAGGCCCCTCCTACAATGAGCAGTTCTTC. Protein sequence: CASSSLAGGPSYNEQFF. V and J are TRBV4-1 and TRBJ2-1, with 12 bases that match TRBD2. The CDR3 has 17 residues. With V trimmed by 5 bases and J by 0 bases, 5 bases remained unmatched. The germline V gene has CDR1 MGHRA and CDR2 YSYEKL.